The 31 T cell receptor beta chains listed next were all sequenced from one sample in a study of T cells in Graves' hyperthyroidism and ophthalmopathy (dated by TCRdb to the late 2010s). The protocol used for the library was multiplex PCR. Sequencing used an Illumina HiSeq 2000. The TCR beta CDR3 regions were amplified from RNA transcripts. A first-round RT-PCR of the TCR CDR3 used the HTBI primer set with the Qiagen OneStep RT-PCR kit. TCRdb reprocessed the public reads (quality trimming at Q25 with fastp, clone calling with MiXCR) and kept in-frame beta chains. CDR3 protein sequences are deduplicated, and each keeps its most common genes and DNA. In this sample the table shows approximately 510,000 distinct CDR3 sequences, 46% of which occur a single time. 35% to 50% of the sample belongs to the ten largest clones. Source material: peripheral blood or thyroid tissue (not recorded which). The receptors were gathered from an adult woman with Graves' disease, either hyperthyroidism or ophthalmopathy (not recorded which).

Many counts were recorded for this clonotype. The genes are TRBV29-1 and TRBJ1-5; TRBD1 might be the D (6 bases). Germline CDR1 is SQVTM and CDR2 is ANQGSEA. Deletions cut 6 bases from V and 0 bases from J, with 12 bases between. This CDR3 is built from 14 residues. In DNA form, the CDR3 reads TGCAGCGTCAAGGACAGCAATAGCAATCAGCCCCAGCATTTT. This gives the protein CSVKDSNSNQPQHF.

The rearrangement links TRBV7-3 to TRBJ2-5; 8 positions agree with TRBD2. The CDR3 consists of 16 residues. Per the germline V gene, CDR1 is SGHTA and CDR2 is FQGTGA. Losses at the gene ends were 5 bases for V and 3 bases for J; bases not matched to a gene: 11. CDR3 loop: CASSPSAREGEETQYF. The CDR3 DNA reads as TGTGCCAGCAGCCCTTCAGCTCGGGAGGGGGAAGAGACCCAGTACTTC.

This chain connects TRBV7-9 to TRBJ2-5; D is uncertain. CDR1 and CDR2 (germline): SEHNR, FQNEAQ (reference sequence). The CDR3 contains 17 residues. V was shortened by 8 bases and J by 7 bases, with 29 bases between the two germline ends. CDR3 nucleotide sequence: TGTGCCAGCTCACCACCGTTGTGGCACGGGTCTCTGGCGACCCAGTACTTC. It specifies CASSPPLWHGSLATQYF. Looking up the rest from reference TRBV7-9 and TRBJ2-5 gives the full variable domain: DTGVSQNPRHKITKRGQNVTFRCDPISEHNRLYWYRQTLGQGPEFLTYFQNEAQLEKSRLLSDRFSAERPKGSFSTLEIQRTEQGDSAMYLCASSPPLWHGSLATQYFGPGTRLLVL.

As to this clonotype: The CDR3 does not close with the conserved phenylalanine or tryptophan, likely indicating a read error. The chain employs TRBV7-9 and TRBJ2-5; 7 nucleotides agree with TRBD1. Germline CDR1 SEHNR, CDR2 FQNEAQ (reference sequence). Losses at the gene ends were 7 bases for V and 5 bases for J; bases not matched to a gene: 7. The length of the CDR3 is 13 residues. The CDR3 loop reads CASIARGSETQYV. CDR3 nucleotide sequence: TGTGCCAGCATAGCCAGGGGGTCGGAGACCCAGTACGTC.

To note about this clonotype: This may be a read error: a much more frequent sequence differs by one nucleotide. CDR3 region: CSVVRGGLGAQYF. The CDR3 DNA reads as TGCAGCGTTGTGAGGGGGGGATTAGGAGCGCAGTATTTT. V gene TRBV29-1 combines with J gene TRBJ2-3; the D gene is possibly TRBD2 (7 bases). The germline V gene has CDR1 SQVTM and CDR2 ANQGSEA. Trimming took 4 bases from V and 10 from J, leaving 18 bases between them. CDR3 size: 13 residues.

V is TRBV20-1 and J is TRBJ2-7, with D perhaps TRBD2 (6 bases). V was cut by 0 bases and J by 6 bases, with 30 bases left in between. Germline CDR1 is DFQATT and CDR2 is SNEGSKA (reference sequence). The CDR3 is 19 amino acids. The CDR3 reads CSARDVTRGSVLSLGEQYF. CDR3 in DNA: TGCAGTGCTAGAGATGTGACTAGGGGCAGCGTTCTGAGTTTAGGCGAGCAGTACTTC.

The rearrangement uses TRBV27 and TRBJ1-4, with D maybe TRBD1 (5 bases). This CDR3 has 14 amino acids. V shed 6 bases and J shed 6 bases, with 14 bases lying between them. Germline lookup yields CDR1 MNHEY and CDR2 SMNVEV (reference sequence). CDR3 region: CASRIGTDYEKLFF. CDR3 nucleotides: TGTGCCAGCAGGATAGGGACGGATTATGAAAAACTGTTTTTT.

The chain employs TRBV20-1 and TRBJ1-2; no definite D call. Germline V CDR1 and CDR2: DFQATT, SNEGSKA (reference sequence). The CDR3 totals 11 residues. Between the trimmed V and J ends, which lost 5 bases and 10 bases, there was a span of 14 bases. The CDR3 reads CSALRRGTYTF. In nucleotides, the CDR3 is TGCAGTGCTCTCCGGCGGGGAACCTACACCTTC.

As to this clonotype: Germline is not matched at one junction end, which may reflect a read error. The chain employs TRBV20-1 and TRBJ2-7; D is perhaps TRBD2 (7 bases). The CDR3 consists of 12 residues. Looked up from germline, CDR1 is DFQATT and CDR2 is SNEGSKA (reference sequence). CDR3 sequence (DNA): TGCAGTACTAGCGACAGGCGGAACGAGCAGTACTTC. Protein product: CSTSDRRNEQYF.

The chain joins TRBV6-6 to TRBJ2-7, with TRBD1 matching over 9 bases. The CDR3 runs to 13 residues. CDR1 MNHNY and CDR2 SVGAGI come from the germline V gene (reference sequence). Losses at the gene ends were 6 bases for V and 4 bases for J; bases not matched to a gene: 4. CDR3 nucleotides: TGTGCCAGCAGGGGACAGGGACGGTACGAGCAGTACTTC. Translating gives CASRGQGRYEQYF.

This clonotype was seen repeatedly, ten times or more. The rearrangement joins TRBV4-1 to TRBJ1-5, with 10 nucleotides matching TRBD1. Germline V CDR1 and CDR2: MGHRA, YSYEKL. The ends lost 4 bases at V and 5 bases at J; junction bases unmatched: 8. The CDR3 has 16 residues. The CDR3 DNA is TGCGCCAGCAGCCGCAGCTACGGGACAGGGGATCAGCCCCAGCATTTT. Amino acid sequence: CASSRSYGTGDQPQHF.

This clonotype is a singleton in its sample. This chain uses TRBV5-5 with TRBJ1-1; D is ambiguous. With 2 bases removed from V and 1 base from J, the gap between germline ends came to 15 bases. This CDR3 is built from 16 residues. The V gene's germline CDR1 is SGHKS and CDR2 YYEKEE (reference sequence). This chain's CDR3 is CASSFVAATGNTEAFF. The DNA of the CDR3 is TGTGCCAGCAGCTTTGTGGCGGCCACCGGGAACACTGAAGCTTTCTTT.

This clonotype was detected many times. CDR3 in DNA: TGTGCCAGCAGCATCTTAGGCCTTTACGAGCAGTACTTC. It codes for CASSILGLYEQYF. This chain joins TRBV7-2 and TRBJ2-7; D is undetermined. The CDR3 runs to 13 residues. Germline V gene lookup returns CDR1 SGHTA and CDR2 FQGNSA. The ends were cut back, 5 bases at V and 4 bases at J, with 12 bases in the middle.

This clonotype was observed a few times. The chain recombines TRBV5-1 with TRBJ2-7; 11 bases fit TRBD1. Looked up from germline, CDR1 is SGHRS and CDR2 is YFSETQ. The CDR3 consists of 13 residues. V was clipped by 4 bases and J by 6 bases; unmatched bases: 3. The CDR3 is CASSGGTGGEQYF. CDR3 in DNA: TGCGCCAGCAGCGGCGGGACAGGGGGCGAGCAGTACTTC. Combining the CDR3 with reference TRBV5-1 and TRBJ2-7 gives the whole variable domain KAGVTQTPRYLIKTRGQQVTLSCSPISGHRSVSWYQQTPGQGLQFLFEYFSETQRNKGNFPGRFSGRQFSNSRSEMNVSTLELGDSALYLCASSGGTGGEQYFGPGTRLTVT.

CDR3 coding DNA: TGTGCCAGCAGTTTTTTGGGTCTTGAGGCTTTCTTT. Translation gives CASSFLGLEAFF. This chain joins TRBV28 and TRBJ1-1; D unclear. Germline V gene sequence: CDR1 MDHEN, CDR2 SYDVKM. The CDR3 runs 12 residues. Between the trimmed V and J ends, which lost 3 bases and 11 bases, there was a span of 13 bases.

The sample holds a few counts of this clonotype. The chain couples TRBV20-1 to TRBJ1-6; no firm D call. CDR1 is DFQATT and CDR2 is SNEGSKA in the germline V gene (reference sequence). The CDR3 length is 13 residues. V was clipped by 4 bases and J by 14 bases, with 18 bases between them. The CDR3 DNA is TGCAGTGCTACAGACACGACTGCAAGTTCCCTCCACTTT. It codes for CSATDTTASSLHF.

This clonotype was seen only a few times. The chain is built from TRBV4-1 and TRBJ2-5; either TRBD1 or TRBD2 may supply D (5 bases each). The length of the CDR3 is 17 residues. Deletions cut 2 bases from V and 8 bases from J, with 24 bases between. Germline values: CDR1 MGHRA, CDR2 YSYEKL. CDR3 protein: CASSQMGRPKMERTQYF. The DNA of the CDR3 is TGCGCCAGCAGCCAAATGGGACGGCCAAAAATGGAGAGAACCCAGTACTTC.

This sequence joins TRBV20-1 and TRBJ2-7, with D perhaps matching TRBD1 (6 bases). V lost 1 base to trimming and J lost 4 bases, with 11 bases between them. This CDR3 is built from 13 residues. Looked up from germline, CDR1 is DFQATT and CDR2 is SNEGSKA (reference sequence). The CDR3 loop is CSARVPGAYEQYF. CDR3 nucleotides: TGCAGTGCTAGAGTACCAGGGGCTTACGAGCAGTACTTC.

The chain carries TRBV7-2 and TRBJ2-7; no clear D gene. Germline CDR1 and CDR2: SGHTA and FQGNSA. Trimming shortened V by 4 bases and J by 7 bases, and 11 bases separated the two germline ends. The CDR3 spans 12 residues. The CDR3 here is CASSSRLGEQYF. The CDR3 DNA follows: TGTGCCAGCAGCTCTCGATTGGGGGAGCAGTACTTC.

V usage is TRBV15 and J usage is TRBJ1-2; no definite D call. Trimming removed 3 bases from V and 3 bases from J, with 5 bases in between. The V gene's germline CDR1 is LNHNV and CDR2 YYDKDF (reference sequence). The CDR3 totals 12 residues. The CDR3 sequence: CATSSPYYGYTF. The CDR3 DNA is TGTGCCACCAGCAGCCCGTACTATGGCTACACCTTC. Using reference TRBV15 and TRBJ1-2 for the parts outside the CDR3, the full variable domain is DAMVIQNPRYQVTQFGKPVTLSCSQTLNHNVMYWYQQKSSQAPKLLFHYYDKDFNNEADTPDNFQSRRPNTSFCFLDIRSPGLGDTAMYLCATSSPYYGYTFGSGTRLTVV.

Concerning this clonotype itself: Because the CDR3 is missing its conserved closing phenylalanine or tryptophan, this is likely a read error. The CDR3 DNA follows: TGCGCCAGCAGCCTAGGAACAGGGTATGGCTACACCTGC. Protein sequence: CASSLGTGYGYTC. The chain uses TRBV4-1 and TRBJ1-2, with a possible D match to TRBD1 (6 bases). Germline V gene lookup returns CDR1 MGHRA and CDR2 YSYEKL. This CDR3 comprises 13 residues. V was clipped by 4 bases and J by 5 bases, with 11 bases between them.

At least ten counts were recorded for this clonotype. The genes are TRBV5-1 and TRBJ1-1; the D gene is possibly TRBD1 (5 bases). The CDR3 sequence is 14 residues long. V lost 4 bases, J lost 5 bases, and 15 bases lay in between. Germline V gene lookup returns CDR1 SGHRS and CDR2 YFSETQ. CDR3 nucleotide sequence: TGCGCCAGCAGCGTCTCGGGGGGAGATACTGAAGCTTTCTTT. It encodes CASSVSGGDTEAFF.

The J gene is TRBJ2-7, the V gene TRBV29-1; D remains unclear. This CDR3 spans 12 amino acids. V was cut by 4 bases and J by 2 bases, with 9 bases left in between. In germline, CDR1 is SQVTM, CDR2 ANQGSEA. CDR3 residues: CSVVAAPYEQYF. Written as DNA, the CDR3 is TGCAGCGTTGTTGCAGCGCCCTACGAGCAGTACTTC.

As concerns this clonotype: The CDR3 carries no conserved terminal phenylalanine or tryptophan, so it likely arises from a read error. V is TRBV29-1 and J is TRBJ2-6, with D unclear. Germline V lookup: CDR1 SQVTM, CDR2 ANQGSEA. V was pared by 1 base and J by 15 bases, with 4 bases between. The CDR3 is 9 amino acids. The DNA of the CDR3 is TGCAGCGTTGAAGGGGCCCTGACTAGC. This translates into CSVEGALTS.

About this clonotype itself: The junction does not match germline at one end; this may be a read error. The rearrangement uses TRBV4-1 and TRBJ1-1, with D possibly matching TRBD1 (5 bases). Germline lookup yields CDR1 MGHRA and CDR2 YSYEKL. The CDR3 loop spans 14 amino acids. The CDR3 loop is CASSQGTFRAEAFF. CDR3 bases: TGTGCCAGCAGCCAAGGGACCTTCAGGGCTGAAGCTTTCTTT.

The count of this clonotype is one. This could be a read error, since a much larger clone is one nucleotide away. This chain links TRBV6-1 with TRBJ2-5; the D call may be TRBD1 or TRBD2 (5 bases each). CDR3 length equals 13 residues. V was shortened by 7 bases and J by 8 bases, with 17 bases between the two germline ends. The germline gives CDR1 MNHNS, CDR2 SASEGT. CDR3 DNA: TGTGCCAGCACAAGGGACGGTTTCGATACCCAGTACTTC. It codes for CASTRDGFDTQYF.

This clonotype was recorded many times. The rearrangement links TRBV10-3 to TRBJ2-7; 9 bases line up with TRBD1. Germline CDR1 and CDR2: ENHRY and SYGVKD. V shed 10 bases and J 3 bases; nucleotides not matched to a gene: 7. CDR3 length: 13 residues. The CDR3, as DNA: TGTGCCACTCAACCGGGACAGGGCTACGAGCAGTACTTC. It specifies CATQPGQGYEQYF.

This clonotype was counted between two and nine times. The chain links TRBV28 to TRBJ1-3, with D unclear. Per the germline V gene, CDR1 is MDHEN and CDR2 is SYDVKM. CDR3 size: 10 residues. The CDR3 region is CGSSGNTIYF. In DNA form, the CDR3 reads TGTGGCTCCTCTGGAAACACCATATATTTT.

The CDR3 is CASSVGGRWETQYF. The CDR3 bases are TGTGCCAGCAGCGTAGGGGGGCGTTGGGAGACCCAGTACTTC. The chain employs TRBV9 and TRBJ2-5; D is possibly TRBD1 (6 bases). Trimming removed 0 bases from V and 5 bases from J, with 11 bases in between. In germline, CDR1 is SGDLS, CDR2 YYNGEE. The CDR3 runs to 14 residues.

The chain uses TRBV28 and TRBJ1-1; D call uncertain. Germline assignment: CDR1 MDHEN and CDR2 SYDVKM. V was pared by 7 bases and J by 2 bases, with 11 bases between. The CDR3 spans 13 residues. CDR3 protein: CASTLGLNTEAFF. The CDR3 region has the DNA TGTGCCAGCACCCTGGGGTTAAACACTGAAGCTTTCTTT.

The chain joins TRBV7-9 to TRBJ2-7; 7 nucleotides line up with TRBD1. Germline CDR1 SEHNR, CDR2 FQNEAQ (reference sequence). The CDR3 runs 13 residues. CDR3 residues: CASGQRESHEQYF. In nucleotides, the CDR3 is TGTGCTTCGGGACAGCGTGAATCCCACGAGCAGTACTTC.